One sample yielded the 22 T cell receptor beta chains listed below, sequenced in a study of radiation and T cells in renal cell carcinoma. Assay: immunoSEQ multiplex PCR; the TCRdb copy retains only in-frame clones and omits some. This sample has about 140,000 clones; 86% occur once, and the top ten carry under 20%. Time point meaning: blood 4 weeks post-SBRT, at nephrectomy. Treatment noted: 15 Gy SBRT to primary tumor, nephrectomy 4 weeks later. The input for sequencing was blood, taken from a patient whose treatment included radiotherapy and nephrectomy. The receptors shown here come from a woman aged 45 to 65 with renal cell carcinoma.

V is TRBV2 and J is TRBJ1-6; 10 positions match TRBD1. The V segment lost 1 base and the J segment 7 bases; nucleotides outside the gene matches: 1. Germline V gene sequence: CDR1 SNHLY, CDR2 FYNNEI. This CDR3 is built from 15 residues. DNA of the CDR3: TGTGCCAGCAGTGAAGGGGACAGGGGAAATTCACCCCTCCACTTT. Protein sequence: CASSEGDRGNSPLHF. Combining the CDR3 with reference TRBV2 and TRBJ1-6 gives the whole variable domain EPEVTQTPSHQVTQMGQEVILRCVPISNHLYFYWYRQILGQKVEFLVSFYNNEISEKSEIFDDQFSVERPDGSNFTLKIRSTKLEDSAMYFCASSEGDRGNSPLHFGNGTRLTVT.

The rearrangement links TRBV18 to TRBJ1-2, with 8 nucleotides matching TRBD1. The CDR3 covers 12 residues. V was clipped by 3 bases and J by 10 bases; unmatched bases: 4. CDR1 and CDR2 (germline): KGHSH, LQKENI. This CDR3 reads CASSPPQGDYTF. The CDR3 DNA sequence: TGTGCCAGCTCACCGCCACAGGGGGACTACACCTTC.

This chain uses TRBV9 with TRBJ1-5, with 8 bases identical to TRBD1. Germline assignment: CDR1 SGDLS and CDR2 YYNGEE. The J segment lost 6 bases and the V segment lost 0 bases, leaving 5 bases of the junction unmatched. The CDR3 totals 15 residues. The DNA of the CDR3 is TGTGCCAGCAGCGTAGCGGCAGGGGGCGGTCAGCCCCAGCATTTT. This gives the protein CASSVAAGGGQPQHF.

The chain is built from TRBV19 and TRBJ2-5, with TRBD1 matching over 8 bases. CDR3 length equals 15 residues. Germline V gene lookup returns CDR1 LNHDA and CDR2 SQIVND (reference sequence). V lost 4 bases, J lost 5 bases, and 9 bases stayed unmatched. The CDR3 DNA follows: TGTGCCAGTAGTAAAACCGGGACAGGTGACGAGACCCAGTACTTC. This codes for CASSKTGTGDETQYF.

The V gene is TRBV25-1, the J gene TRBJ2-5, with 9 bases that match TRBD1. Germline V gives CDR1 MGHDK, CDR2 SYGVNS. The trim removed 3 bases at V and 5 bases at J, leaving 7 bases unmatched. There are 15 residues in the CDR3. DNA of the CDR3: TGTGCCAGCAGTGAGGGGACAGGGTTGGGGGAGACCCAGTACTTC. Protein product: CASSEGTGLGETQYF.

The gene calls are TRBV28 and TRBJ1-4, with no clear D. The CDR3 has 14 amino acids. V was shortened by 4 bases and J by 7 bases, with 13 bases between the two germline ends. Germline V CDR1 and CDR2: MDHEN, SYDVKM. The CDR3 DNA sequence: TGTGCCAGCAGTTCCCGGGGTAGGAGTGAAAAACTGTTTTTT. Translation gives CASSSRGRSEKLFF.

The chain combines TRBV27 with TRBJ2-2; no clear D gene. Germline V lookup: CDR1 MNHEY, CDR2 SMNVEV (reference sequence). The CDR3 sequence is 14 residues long. V lost 5 bases and J lost 8, with 15 bases in between. Here the CDR3 reads CASSPYVLGGELFF. In DNA, the CDR3 is TGTGCCAGCAGTCCCTACGTCCTTGGAGGGGAGCTGTTTTTT.

The table lists this clone with a count of one. CDR3: CACRRTENEKLFF. The CDR3 DNA sequence: TGTGCTTGTAGGCGGACAGAAAATGAAAAACTGTTTTTT. J is TRBJ1-4 and V is TRBV19; possible D gene TRBD1, 6 bases. The CDR3 runs 13 residues. Germline lookup yields CDR1 LNHDA and CDR2 SQIVND (reference sequence).

This sequence joins TRBV19 and TRBJ1-6; a possible D gene is TRBD1 (5 bases). V gave up 3 bases and J gave up 7 bases, with 13 bases separating them. Germline V gene lookup returns CDR1 LNHDA and CDR2 SQIVND (reference sequence). There are 15 residues in the CDR3. The CDR3 nucleotides are TGTGCCAGTAGTATGACACGAGGGGAGAATTCACCCCTCCACTTT. Translated, it gives CASSMTRGENSPLHF.

CDR3 region: CSVYPRTGGTEAFF. In DNA, the CDR3 is TGCAGCGTTTACCCCCGGACAGGGGGCACTGAAGCTTTCTTT. This chain uses TRBV29-1 with TRBJ1-1; 10 bases map to TRBD1. The V gene end was trimmed by 5 bases and the J gene end by 4 bases; junction bases not matched to a gene: 7. The CDR3 is made up of 14 amino acids. The germline V gene has CDR1 SQVTM and CDR2 ANQGSEA.

The chain employs TRBV4-2 and TRBJ2-1; a weak D match, TRBD2 (5 bases). CDR1 and CDR2 (germline): LGHNA, YNFKEQ. The CDR3 is 16 amino acids. V was clipped by 0 bases and J by 6 bases, with 15 bases between them. The CDR3 region has the DNA TGTGCCAGCAGCCAAGACTACGGACTGACGGTCAATGAGCAGTTCTTC. Translated: CASSQDYGLTVNEQFF.

The J gene is TRBJ2-3, the V gene TRBV5-5; TRBD2 aligns across 7 bases. Trimming took 7 bases from V and 4 from J; bases not matched to a gene: 12. The CDR3 has 15 amino acids. Germline V gives CDR1 SGHKS, CDR2 YYEKEE (reference sequence). CDR3 in amino acids: CASSLLRAGSDTQYF. Written as DNA, the CDR3 is TGTGCCAGCTCCTTGCTCAGAGCGGGGTCAGATACGCAGTATTTT. The variable domain in full, completed from reference TRBV5-5 and TRBJ2-3, reads DAGVTQSPTHLIKTRGQQVTLRCSPISGHKSVSWYQQVLGQGPQFIFQYYEKEERGRGNFPDRFSARQFPNYSSELNVNALLLGDSALYLCASSLLRAGSDTQYFGPGTRLTVL.

Points on this clone: Additional DNA sequences in this sample encode the identical CDR3. CDR3 amino acids: CASSLSRNEQFF. CDR3 in DNA: TGTGCCAGCAGTTTATCGCGAAATGAGCAGTTCTTC. V usage is TRBV28 and J usage is TRBJ2-1, with D unclear. From germline, CDR1 is MDHEN and CDR2 SYDVKM. The CDR3 runs to 12 residues. The V and J ends lost 1 base and 7 bases respectively, with 5 bases between them.

CDR3 protein: CAISESAWQETQYF. For the CDR3, the DNA is TGTGCCATCAGTGAGTCGGCCTGGCAAGAGACCCAGTACTTC. The chain joins TRBV10-3 to TRBJ2-5; no clear D. CDR3 length: 14 residues. From germline, CDR1 is ENHRY and CDR2 SYGVKD. The ends were cut back, 0 bases at V and 2 bases at J, with 7 bases in the middle.

This clone came up a few times. The chain couples TRBV2 to TRBJ1-2, with 7 bases aligning to TRBD1. Germline trimming cut 7 bases from V and 6 bases from J; bases unmatched to any gene: 5. The CDR3 loop spans 12 amino acids. Germline V CDR1 and CDR2: SNHLY, FYNNEI. The CDR3 protein is CASTGQADGYTF. DNA of the CDR3: TGTGCCAGCACCGGACAGGCTGATGGCTACACCTTC.

This rearrangement joins TRBV11-2 to TRBJ2-1; 12 bases map to TRBD1. CDR1 and CDR2 (germline): SGHAT, FQNNGV. The CDR3 has 14 residues. The trim removed 4 bases at V and 9 bases at J, leaving 4 bases unmatched. CDR3 loop: CASSWGTGGREQFF. The CDR3 nucleotides read TGTGCCAGCAGCTGGGGGACAGGGGGCCGTGAGCAGTTCTTC.

The chain is built from TRBV18 and TRBJ1-1; a possible D gene is TRBD1 (5 bases). V was cut by 4 bases and J by 1 base, with 10 bases left in between. The germline CDR1 and CDR2 sequences are KGHSH and LQKENI. The CDR3 totals 14 residues. The CDR3 nucleotides read TGTGCCAGCTCACGGGGCGTGGGGAACACTGAAGCTTTCTTT. Protein: CASSRGVGNTEAFF.

This chain links TRBV18 with TRBJ2-6; D remains ambiguous. The ends were cut back, 3 bases at V and 0 bases at J, with 9 bases in the middle. The CDR3 has 16 residues. In germline, CDR1 is KGHSH, CDR2 LQKENI. The DNA of the CDR3 is TGTGCCAGCTCACCCCCTCTTTACTCTGGGGCCAACGTCCTGACTTTC. As protein: CASSPPLYSGANVLTF.

A note on this clone: This CDR3 is also generated by other DNA sequences in the sample. V usage is TRBV5-4 and J usage is TRBJ1-2, with 8 bases aligning to TRBD1. Per germline, CDR1 SGHNT and CDR2 YYREEE (reference sequence). V lost 3 bases to trimming and J lost 4 bases; unmatched junction nucleotides: 5. CDR3 length equals 14 residues. The CDR3 coding sequence is TGTGCCAGCAGCTCCGGACAGGGAGGCTATGGCTACACCTTC. This sequence encodes CASSSGQGGYGYTF. Using reference TRBV5-4 and TRBJ1-2 for the parts outside the CDR3, the full variable domain is ETGVTQSPTHLIKTRGQQVTLRCSSQSGHNTVSWYQQALGQGPQFIFQYYREEENGRGNFPPRFSGLQFPNYSSELNVNALELDDSALYLCASSSGQGGYGYTFGSGTRLTVV.

V gene TRBV9 combines with J gene TRBJ2-5; 7 bases line up with TRBD1. Germline V CDR1 and CDR2: SGDLS, YYNGEE. The CDR3 extends over 15 amino acids. Trimming removed 7 bases from V and 4 bases from J; junction bases left unmatched: 13. CDR3 in amino acids: CASGRAGGLRETQYF. CDR3 bases: TGTGCCAGCGGTCGGGCAGGGGGATTGAGAGAGACCCAGTACTTC.

The chain recombines TRBV4-1 with TRBJ2-7; 8 bases map to TRBD1. The germline gives CDR1 MGHRA, CDR2 YSYEKL. Trimming cost V 0 bases and J 5 bases; bases outside gene matches: 9. The CDR3 sequence is 16 residues long. CDR3 coding DNA: TGCGCCAGCAGCCAAGAGGGAGCGACAGGGGCCCACGAGCAGTACTTC. Residues: CASSQEGATGAHEQYF.

The rearrangement links TRBV7-2 to TRBJ2-5, with D possibly TRBD2 on 7 matching bases. Trimming stripped 0 bases from V and 2 bases from J, with 10 bases between. CDR3 length equals 15 residues. Germline CDR1 and CDR2: SGHTA and FQGNSA. The CDR3 DNA sequence: TGTGCCAGCAGCTTAGCGGGGGGGGCACAAGAGACCCAGTACTTC. Translation: CASSLAGGAQETQYF.